This T cell receptor (beta chain) was retrieved from a study of blood T cell repertoires in COVID-19. For the study at large: Specimens from acute and convalescent COVID-19 originated in the United States, Italy and Spain. The cDNA or gDNA used as material had been derived from T cells, B-cell-depleted T cells, or PBMCs.

Method: immunoSEQ multiplex PCR; TCRdb's copy keeps in-frame clones and lacks some. The table has roughly 150,000 clones, 84% seen once. The CDR3 sequence is 17 residues long. Losses at the gene ends were 1 base for V and 1 base for J; bases not matched to a gene: 6. Looked up from germline, CDR1 is SGHAT and CDR2 is FQNNGV. The sample was peripheral blood. The TCR was taken from a woman aged 50 to 60 in a cohort sampled during active or convalescent COVID-19. This chain uses TRBV11-2 with TRBJ1-3, with 8 nucleotides matching TRBD1. The CDR3 region is CASSLGLGTGSGNTIYF. The CDR3 DNA follows: TGTGCCAGCAGCTTAGGACTGGGGACAGGATCTGGAAACACCATATATTTT.